This entry lists 14 T cell receptor beta chains sequenced from one sample in a study of technical replicates of blood from four donors. Only in-frame clones appear in the TCRdb table, and some are missing; sequencing was by immunoSEQ multiplex PCR. The profile shows 85,000 to 90,000 clones, 85% to 95% of them singletons. The sequencing input was T cells isolated from PBMCs. These receptors all stem from a human donor in good health.

This chain joins TRBV25-1 and TRBJ2-2, with 10 bases aligning to TRBD1. Per the germline V gene, CDR1 is MGHDK and CDR2 is SYGVNS. Trimming cost V 7 bases and J 4 bases; bases outside gene matches: 9. The length of the CDR3 is 16 residues. This chain's CDR3 is CASTQGGQGFTGELFF. CDR3 DNA: TGTGCCAGCACCCAAGGGGGACAGGGGTTCACCGGGGAGCTGTTTTTT.

This clone came up a few times. V is TRBV6-1 and J is TRBJ1-1; D not resolved. The length of the CDR3 is 13 residues. The germline CDR1 and CDR2 sequences are MNHNS and SASEGT. Trimming took 6 bases from V and 3 from J, leaving 11 bases between them. As DNA, the CDR3 is TGTGCCAGCAGCGCATCATACTACACTGAAGCTTTCTTT. Translating it yields CASSASYYTEAFF.

The chain employs TRBV25-1 and TRBJ2-1; a weak D match, TRBD1 (6 bases). There are 13 residues in the CDR3. The germline V gene has CDR1 MGHDK and CDR2 SYGVNS. V was trimmed by 5 bases and J by 7 bases, leaving 12 bases between them. The CDR3 protein is CASSRGLGNEQFF. CDR3 coding DNA: TGTGCCAGCAGTAGGGGGTTAGGTAATGAGCAGTTCTTC.

The chain links TRBV6-5 to TRBJ1-2; 8 positions match TRBD1. This CDR3 region has 13 residues. The junction had 8 bases not matched to a gene; V was cut back by 6 bases and J by 8 bases. Germline V gene sequence: CDR1 MNHEY, CDR2 SVGAGI. The CDR3 spells CASRGTGINGYTF. The CDR3 DNA reads as TGTGCCAGCAGGGGGACAGGAATAAACGGCTACACCTTC.

This rearrangement joins TRBV7-9 to TRBJ2-1; perhaps TRBD2 as D (6 bases). V dropped 6 bases and J dropped 7 bases, with 28 bases sitting between them. Germline V gene sequence: CDR1 SEHNR, CDR2 FQNEAQ (reference sequence). The CDR3 extends over 18 amino acids. The CDR3 loop reads CASRQNRAGSRDMNEQFF. For the CDR3, the DNA is TGTGCCAGCAGACAAAATCGAGCCGGGAGTAGGGATATGAATGAGCAGTTCTTC.

The chain recombines TRBV15 with TRBJ1-1, with D possibly being TRBD1 (6 bases). The germline V gene has CDR1 LNHNV and CDR2 YYDKDF (reference sequence). There are 17 residues in the CDR3. V was clipped by 0 bases and J by 3 bases, with 17 bases between them. The CDR3 coding sequence is TGTGCCACCAGCAGAGAACGGACCCGACAGGTGGACACTGAAGCTTTCTTT. Protein: CATSRERTRQVDTEAFF.

J is TRBJ2-7 and V is TRBV10-2; D is undetermined. CDR1 and CDR2 from the germline V gene are WSHSY and SAAADI. The CDR3 has 11 residues. The ends were cut back, 8 bases at V and 5 bases at J, with 10 bases in the middle. This chain's CDR3 is CASSYYHEQYF. The CDR3, as DNA: TGCGCCAGCTCCTACTACCACGAGCAGTACTTC.

This clone was seen a few times. The chain combines TRBV4-2 with TRBJ2-1, with 14 bases identical to TRBD2. The CDR3 length is 16 residues. Germline V gives CDR1 LGHNA, CDR2 YNFKEQ. V shed 1 base and J 7 bases; nucleotides not matched to a gene: 3. Here the CDR3 reads CASSQGLAGGQNEQFF. The CDR3 DNA follows: TGTGCCAGCAGCCAAGGACTAGCGGGGGGGCAAAATGAGCAGTTCTTC.

The rearrangement uses TRBV5-1 and TRBJ2-1; 8 bases are a match to TRBD2. Germline CDR1 reads SGHRS; CDR2 reads YFSETQ. The CDR3 is 16 residues long. V shed 1 base, J shed 1 base, and the junction held 4 bases outside the gene matches. This chain's CDR3 is CASSLTAGVSYNEQFF. CDR3 in DNA: TGCGCCAGCAGCTTGACAGCGGGGGTTTCCTACAATGAGCAGTTCTTC.

V usage is TRBV4-2 and J usage is TRBJ2-3; 11 bases line up with TRBD2. V lost 4 bases and J lost 2; bases outside the gene matches: 5. From germline, CDR1 is LGHNA and CDR2 YNFKEQ. The CDR3 extends over 16 amino acids. Written as DNA, the CDR3 is TGTGCCAGCAGCCCCGGGACTAGCGGAATCACAGATACGCAGTATTTT. Its protein product is CASSPGTSGITDTQYF.

This chain uses TRBV7-6 with TRBJ1-2; 7 bases are shared with TRBD1. The V and J ends lost 5 bases and 1 base, in that order; junction bases with no gene match: 13. The CDR3 length is 17 residues. Germline V gene data show CDR1 as SGHVS and CDR2 as FNYEAQ. CDR3 amino acids: CASSPRGDSTYNYGYTF. In DNA, the CDR3 is TGTGCCAGCAGCCCCCGAGGGGACAGCACCTATAACTATGGCTACACCTTC.

The rearrangement links TRBV2 to TRBJ2-1; 7 bases fit TRBD1. V was clipped by 6 bases and J by 0 bases; unmatched bases: 5. Germline V gene sequence: CDR1 SNHLY, CDR2 FYNNEI. The CDR3 is 15 residues long. CDR3 DNA sequence: TGTGCCAGCAGAGCTAGGACAGGCTCCTACAATGAGCAGTTCTTC. Its protein is CASRARTGSYNEQFF.

The genes are TRBV2 and TRBJ1-5, with D unresolved. The germline V gene encodes CDR1 SNHLY and CDR2 FYNNEI. Trimming took 7 bases from V and 3 from J, leaving 7 bases between them. The CDR3 has 12 amino acids. CDR3 coding DNA: TGTGCCAGCATGGCAGACAATCAGCCCCAGCATTTT. Its protein product is CASMADNQPQHF.

The chain carries TRBV6-1 and TRBJ2-2; 9 bases match TRBD2. The germline V gene encodes CDR1 MNHNS and CDR2 SASEGT. Germline trimming cut 2 bases from V and 3 bases from J; bases unmatched to any gene: 1. The CDR3 covers 15 residues. CDR3 amino acids: CASSELAGYTGELFF. As DNA, the CDR3 is TGTGCCAGCAGTGAACTAGCGGGGTACACCGGGGAGCTGTTTTTT.